This T cell receptor (beta chain) was identified during a study of blood T cell repertoires in COVID-19. Study in general: Specimens from acute and convalescent COVID-19 originated in the United States, Italy and Spain. The analysed material was cDNA or gDNA that came from T cells, B-cell-depleted T cells, or PBMCs.

In the source study's methods: Researchers report that nucleated cell counts were estimated from reference gene primer amplification. TCRdb's table, derived via immunoSEQ multiplex PCR, lists solely in-frame clones and lacks some. D and trimming come from the DNA, and the V and J calls and clone size come from that table. The repertoire holds 35,000 to 50,000 clones, less than 85% seen once, with approximately 4% in the top ten. Per the germline V gene, CDR1 is GTSNPN and CDR2 is SVGIG (reference sequence). V lost 1 base, J lost 7 bases, and 7 bases stayed unmatched. The CDR3 has 13 amino acids. This clone has just a few counts.

The chain employs TRBV30 and TRBJ2-7; 7 bases fit TRBD2. The TCR was taken from a woman in her seventies with acute or convalescent COVID-19. Sequenced sample: peripheral blood. Written as DNA, the CDR3 is TGTGCCTGGAGTGAAAGCGGGAAGGGGGAGCAGTACTTC. Translating it yields CAWSESGKGEQYF.